This TCR beta chain was captured in a study of T cell repertoires in cytomegalovirus infection. TCRdb reprocessed the reads with MiXCR, giving one entry per CDR3 protein. The profile shows some 700,000 distinct CDR3 sequences, 30% to 40% of them singletons. V dropped 3 bases and J dropped 10 bases, with 10 bases sitting between them. The CDR3 is made up of 12 amino acids. CDR1 is SGHTA, CDR2 FQGNSA, per germline. Points on this clonotype: Its specificity is not known.

The sample was cultured PBMCs, taken from culture after CMV antigen stimulation. The rearrangement links TRBV7-2 to TRBJ2-1; D is ambiguous. This receptor was taken from a human donor in good health (CMV status not recorded). Some clones in this sample may be carry-over from other donors' samples. CDR3 nucleotide sequence: TGTGCCAGCAGCTTCGTCTTCCGGGAGCAGTTCTTC. It specifies CASSFVFREQFF. Supplemented by reference TRBV7-2 and TRBJ2-1, the full variable domain reads GAGVSQSPSNKVTEKGKDVELRCDPISGHTALYWYRQSLGQGLEFLIYFQGNSAPDKSGLPSDRFSAERTGGSVSTLTIQRTQQEDSAVYLCASSFVFREQFFGPGTRLTVL.